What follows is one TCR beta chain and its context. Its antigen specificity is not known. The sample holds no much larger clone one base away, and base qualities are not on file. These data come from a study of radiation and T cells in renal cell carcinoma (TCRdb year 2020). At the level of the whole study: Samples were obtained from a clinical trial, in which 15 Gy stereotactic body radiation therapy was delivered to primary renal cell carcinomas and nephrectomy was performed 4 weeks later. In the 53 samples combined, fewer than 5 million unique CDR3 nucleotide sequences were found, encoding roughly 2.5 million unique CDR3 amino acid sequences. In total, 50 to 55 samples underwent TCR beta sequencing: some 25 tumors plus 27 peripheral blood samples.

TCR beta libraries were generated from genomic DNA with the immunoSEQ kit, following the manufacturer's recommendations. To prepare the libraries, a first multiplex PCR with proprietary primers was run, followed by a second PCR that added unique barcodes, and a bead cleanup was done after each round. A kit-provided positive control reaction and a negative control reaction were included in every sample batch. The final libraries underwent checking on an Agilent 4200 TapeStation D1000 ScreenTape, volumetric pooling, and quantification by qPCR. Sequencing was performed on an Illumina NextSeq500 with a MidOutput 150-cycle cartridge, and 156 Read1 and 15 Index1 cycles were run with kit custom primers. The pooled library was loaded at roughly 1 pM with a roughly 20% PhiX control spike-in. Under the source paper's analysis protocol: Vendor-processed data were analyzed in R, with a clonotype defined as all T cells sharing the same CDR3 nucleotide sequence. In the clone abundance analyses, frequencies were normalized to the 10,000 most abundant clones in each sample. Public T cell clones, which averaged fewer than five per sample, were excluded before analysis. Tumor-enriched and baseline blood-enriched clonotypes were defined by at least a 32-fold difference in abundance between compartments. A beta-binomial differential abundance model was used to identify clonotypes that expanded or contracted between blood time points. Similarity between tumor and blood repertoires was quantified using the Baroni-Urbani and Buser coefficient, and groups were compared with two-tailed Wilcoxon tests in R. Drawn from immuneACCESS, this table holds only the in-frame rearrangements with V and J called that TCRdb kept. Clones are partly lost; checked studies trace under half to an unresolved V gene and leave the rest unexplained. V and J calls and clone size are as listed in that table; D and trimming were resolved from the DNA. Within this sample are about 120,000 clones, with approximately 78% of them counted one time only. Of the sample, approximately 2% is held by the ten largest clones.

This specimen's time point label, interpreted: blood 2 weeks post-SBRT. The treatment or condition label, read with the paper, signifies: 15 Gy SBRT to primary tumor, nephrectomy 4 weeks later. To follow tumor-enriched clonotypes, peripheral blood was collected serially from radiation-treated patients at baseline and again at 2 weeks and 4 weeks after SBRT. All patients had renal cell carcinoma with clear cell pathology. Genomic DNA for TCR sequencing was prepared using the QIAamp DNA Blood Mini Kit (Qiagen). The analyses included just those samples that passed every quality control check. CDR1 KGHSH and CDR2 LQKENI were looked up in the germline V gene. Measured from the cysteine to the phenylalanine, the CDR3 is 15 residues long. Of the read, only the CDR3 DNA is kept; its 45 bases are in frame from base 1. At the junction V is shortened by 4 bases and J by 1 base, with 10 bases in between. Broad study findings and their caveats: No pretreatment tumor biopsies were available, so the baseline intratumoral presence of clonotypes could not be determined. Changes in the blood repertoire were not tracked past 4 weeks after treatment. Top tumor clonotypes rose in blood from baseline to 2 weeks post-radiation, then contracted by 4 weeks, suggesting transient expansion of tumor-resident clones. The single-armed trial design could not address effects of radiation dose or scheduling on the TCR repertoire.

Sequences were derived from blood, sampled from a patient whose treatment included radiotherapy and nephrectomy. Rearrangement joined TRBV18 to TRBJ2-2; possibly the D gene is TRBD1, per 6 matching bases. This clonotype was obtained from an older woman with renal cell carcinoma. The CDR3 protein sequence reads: CASSRDTGNTGELFF. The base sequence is TGTGCCAGCTCACGGGACACAGGGAACACCGGGGAGCTGTTTTTT.